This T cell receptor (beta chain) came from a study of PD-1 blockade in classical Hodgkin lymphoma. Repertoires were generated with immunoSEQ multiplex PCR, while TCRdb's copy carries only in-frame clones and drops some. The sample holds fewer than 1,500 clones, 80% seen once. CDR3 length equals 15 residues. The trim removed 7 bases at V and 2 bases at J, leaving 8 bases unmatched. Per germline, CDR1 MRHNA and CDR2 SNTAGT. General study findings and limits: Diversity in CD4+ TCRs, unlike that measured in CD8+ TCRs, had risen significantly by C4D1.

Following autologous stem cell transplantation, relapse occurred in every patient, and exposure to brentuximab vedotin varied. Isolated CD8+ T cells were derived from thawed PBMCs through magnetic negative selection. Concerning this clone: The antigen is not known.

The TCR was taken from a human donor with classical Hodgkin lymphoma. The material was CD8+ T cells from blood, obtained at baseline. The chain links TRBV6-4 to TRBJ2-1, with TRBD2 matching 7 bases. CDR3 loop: CASTERGLTYNEQFF. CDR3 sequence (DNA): TGTGCCAGCACCGAACGGGGACTAACCTACAATGAGCAGTTCTTC.